This T cell receptor beta chain was sequenced for a study of breast tumors, draining lymph nodes, adjacent tissues. This clonotype has a count of ten or more. Its target is not known. Between the trimmed V and J ends, which lost 2 bases and 6 bases, there was a span of 8 bases. The CDR3 is 13 residues long. Germline V gene data show CDR1 as KGHSH and CDR2 as LQKENI. In TCRdb, the multiplex PCR reads were re-called with MiXCR into one record per CDR3 protein. The sample contains fewer than 300,000 distinct CDR3 sequences, less than 40% of which appear only once. Breast cancer patients provided tissue from their axillary draining lymph nodes. General study findings and limits: Luminal-like breast cancer showed significantly higher tumor–nontumor repertoire similarity than basal-like.

The chain couples TRBV18 to TRBJ1-5; D is unresolved. The sequence came from a female donor with breast cancer. Some clones in this sample may be carry-over from other donors' samples. The sample was axillary lymph node tissue. The CDR3 is CASSPGISQPQHF. The CDR3 DNA follows: TGTGCCAGCTCACCAGGGATCAGTCAGCCCCAGCATTTT.